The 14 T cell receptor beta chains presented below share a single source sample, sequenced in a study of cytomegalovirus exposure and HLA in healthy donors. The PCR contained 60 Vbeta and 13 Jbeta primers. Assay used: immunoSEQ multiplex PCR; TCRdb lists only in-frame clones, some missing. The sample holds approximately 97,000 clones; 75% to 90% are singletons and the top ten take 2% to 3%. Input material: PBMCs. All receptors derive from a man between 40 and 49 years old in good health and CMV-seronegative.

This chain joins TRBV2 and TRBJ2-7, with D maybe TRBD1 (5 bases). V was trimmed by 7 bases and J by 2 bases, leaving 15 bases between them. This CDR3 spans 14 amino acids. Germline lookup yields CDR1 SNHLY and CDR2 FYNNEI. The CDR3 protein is CASNRAGPAYEQYF. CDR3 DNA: TGTGCCAGCAATAGGGCAGGGCCCGCCTACGAGCAGTACTTC.

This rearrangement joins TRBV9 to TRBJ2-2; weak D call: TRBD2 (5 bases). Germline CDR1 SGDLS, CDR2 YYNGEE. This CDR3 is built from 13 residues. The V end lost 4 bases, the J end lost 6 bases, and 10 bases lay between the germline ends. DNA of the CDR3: TGTGCCAGCAGCCCGGAGGTCCCCGGGGAGCTGTTTTTT. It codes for CASSPEVPGELFF.

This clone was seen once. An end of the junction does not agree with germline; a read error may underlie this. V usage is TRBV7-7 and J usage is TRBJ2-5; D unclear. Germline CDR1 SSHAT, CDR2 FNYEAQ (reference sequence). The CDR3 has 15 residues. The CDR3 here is CASSLVPLPQETQYF. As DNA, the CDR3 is TGTGCTAGCAGCTTAGTTCCCCTCCCGCAAGAGACCCAGTACTTC.

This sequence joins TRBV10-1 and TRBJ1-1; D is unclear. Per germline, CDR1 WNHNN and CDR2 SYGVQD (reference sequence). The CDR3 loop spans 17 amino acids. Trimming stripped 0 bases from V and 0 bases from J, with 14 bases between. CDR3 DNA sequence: TGCGCCAGCAGTGAGTCCGGGTCTCTTCCGATGAACACTGAAGCTTTCTTT. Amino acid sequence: CASSESGSLPMNTEAFF.

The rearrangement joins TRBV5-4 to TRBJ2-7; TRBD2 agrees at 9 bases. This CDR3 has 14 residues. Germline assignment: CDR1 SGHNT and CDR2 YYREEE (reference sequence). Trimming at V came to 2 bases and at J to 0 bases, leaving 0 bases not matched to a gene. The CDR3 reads CASSLAGGSYEQYF. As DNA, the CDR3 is TGTGCCAGCAGCTTAGCGGGGGGCTCCTACGAGCAGTACTTC.

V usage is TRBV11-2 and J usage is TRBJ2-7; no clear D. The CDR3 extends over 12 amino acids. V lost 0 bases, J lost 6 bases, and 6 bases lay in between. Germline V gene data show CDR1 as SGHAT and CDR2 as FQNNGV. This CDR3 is CASSLDLSEQYF. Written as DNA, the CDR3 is TGTGCCAGCAGCTTAGATCTGAGCGAGCAGTACTTC.

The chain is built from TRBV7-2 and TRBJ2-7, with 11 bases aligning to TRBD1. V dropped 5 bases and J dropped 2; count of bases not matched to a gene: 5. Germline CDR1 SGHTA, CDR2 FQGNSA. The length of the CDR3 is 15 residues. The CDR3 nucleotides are TGTGCCAGCAGCCCGGACAGGGGGCCTCCCTACGAGCAGTACTTC. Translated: CASSPDRGPPYEQYF.

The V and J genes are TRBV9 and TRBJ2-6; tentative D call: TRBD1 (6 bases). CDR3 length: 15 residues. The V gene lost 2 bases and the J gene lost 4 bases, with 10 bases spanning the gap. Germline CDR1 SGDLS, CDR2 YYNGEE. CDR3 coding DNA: TGTGCCAGCAGCGTCAGGGGTTCCGGGGCCAACGTCCTGACTTTC. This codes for CASSVRGSGANVLTF.

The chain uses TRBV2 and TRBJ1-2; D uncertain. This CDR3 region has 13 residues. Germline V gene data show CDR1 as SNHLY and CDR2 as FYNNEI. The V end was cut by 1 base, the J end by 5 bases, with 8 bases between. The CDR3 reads CASSEGFKYGYTF. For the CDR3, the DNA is TGTGCCAGCAGTGAAGGTTTTAAATATGGCTACACCTTC.

The CDR3 DNA reads TGTGCCAGTAGTATCAGGCAGGGGGCAAGCACTGAAGCTTTCTTT. Translation gives CASSIRQGASTEAFF. This rearrangement joins TRBV19 to TRBJ1-1; 8 nucleotides align to TRBD1. The CDR3 length is 15 residues. CDR1 LNHDA and CDR2 SQIVND come from the germline V gene (reference sequence). V was pared by 3 bases and J by 4 bases, with 7 bases of the junction left unmatched.

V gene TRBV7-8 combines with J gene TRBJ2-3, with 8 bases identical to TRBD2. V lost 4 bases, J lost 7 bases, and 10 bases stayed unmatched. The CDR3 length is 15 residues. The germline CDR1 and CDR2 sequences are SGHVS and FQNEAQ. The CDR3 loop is CASSSPSGGAYTQYF. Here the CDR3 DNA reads TGTGCCAGCAGCTCTCCCTCCGGGGGGGCATATACGCAGTATTTT.

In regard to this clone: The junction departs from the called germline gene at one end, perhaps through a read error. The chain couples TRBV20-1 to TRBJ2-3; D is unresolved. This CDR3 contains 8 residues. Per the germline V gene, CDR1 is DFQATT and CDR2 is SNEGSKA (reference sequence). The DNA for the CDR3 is TGCGTGGTAGATGCGCAGTATTTT. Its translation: CVVDAQYF.

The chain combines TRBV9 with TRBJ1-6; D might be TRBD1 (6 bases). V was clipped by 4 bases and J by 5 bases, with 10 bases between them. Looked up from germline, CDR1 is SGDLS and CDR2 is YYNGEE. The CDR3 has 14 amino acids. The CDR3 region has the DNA TGTGCCAGCAGCCCAAGGACAGATAATTCACCCCTCCACTTT. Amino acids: CASSPRTDNSPLHF.

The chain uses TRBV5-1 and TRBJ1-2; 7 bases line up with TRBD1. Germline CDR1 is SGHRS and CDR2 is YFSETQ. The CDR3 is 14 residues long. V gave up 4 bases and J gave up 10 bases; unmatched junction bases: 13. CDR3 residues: CASSPGQGVDVYTF. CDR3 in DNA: TGCGCCAGCAGCCCGGGTCAGGGGGTTGATGTCTACACCTTC.